Below are 23 T cell receptor beta chains sequenced from a single sample in a study of immune heterogeneity within non-small cell lung tumors. Bulk tumor genomic DNA constituted the template, at 550 to 750 ng per sample. Several biopsies were collected from each primary tumor during surgery. They were spaced as far apart as possible within the tumor mass. Their non-small cell lung cancer was newly diagnosed and untreated, and the patients underwent curative surgery. A multiplex PCR containing 32 V primers and 13 J primers was used to amplify TCR beta CDR3. TCRdb re-analysed the multiplex PCR reads in MiXCR, keeping a single row per CDR3 protein. The table shows 20,000 to 25,000 distinct CDR3 sequences, with about 25% occurring only once. The sample taken for sequencing was lung tumor tissue. The receptor source for this set is a man aged 40-55 years with non-small cell lung cancer.

This clonotype was detected only once. A much larger clone differs by one base, so this may be a read error. DNA for the CDR3: TGTTCCAGCAGAGGACAGCAATTGTACGAGCAGTACTTC. The encoded protein is CSSRGQQLYEQYF. This chain uses TRBV6-1 with TRBJ2-7, with a tentative D call TRBD1 (6 bases). Germline values: CDR1 MNHNS, CDR2 SASEGT. The CDR3 is 13 residues long.

The chain links TRBV16 to TRBJ1-5, with 8 nucleotides matching TRBD1. There are 15 residues in the CDR3. The germline V gene encodes CDR1 KGHSY and CDR2 FQNENV. The V segment lost 0 bases and the J segment 7 bases; nucleotides outside the gene matches: 5. Here the CDR3 reads CASSQSSGGSQPQHF. DNA of the CDR3: TGTGCCAGCAGCCAATCGTCAGGGGGCAGCCAGCCCCAGCATTTT.

This clonotype has only a few counts. The J gene is TRBJ2-3, the V gene TRBV4-1; 11 positions agree with TRBD1. J was trimmed by 6 bases and V by 2 bases; bases with no gene match: 4. Germline assignment: CDR1 MGHRA and CDR2 YSYEKL. The CDR3 covers 15 residues. Written as DNA, the CDR3 is TGCGCCAGCAGCCAAAGGGACAGGGGGTTTGATACGCAGTATTTT. It translates to CASSQRDRGFDTQYF.

With regard to this clonotype: This may be a read error: a much more frequent sequence differs by one nucleotide. The chain employs TRBV28 and TRBJ2-7; D perhaps matches TRBD1 (6 bases). Germline V gene data show CDR1 as MDHEN and CDR2 as SYDVKM. V was trimmed by 5 bases and J by 6 bases, leaving 17 bases between them. The CDR3 has 14 amino acids. CDR3 nucleotides: TGTGCCAGCAGTCCACCGGACAGTGCTGGCGAGCAGTACTTC. Its translation is CASSPPDSAGEQYF.

This clonotype has a handful of counts. The chain employs TRBV19 and TRBJ1-1; D is unclear. Germline V gene data show CDR1 as LNHDA and CDR2 as SQIVND (reference sequence). The CDR3 spans 14 residues. Trimming stripped 2 bases from V and 4 bases from J, with 11 bases between. Written as DNA, the CDR3 is TGTGCCAGTAGTATATCTGGGAAAGGCACTGAAGCTTTCTTT. Its protein product is CASSISGKGTEAFF.

To note about this clonotype: A much larger clone is a single base away; this may be a read error. The chain uses TRBV27 and TRBJ2-7; D is unresolved. The CDR3 contains 13 residues. V shed 7 bases and J shed 2 bases, with 12 bases lying between them. CDR1 MNHEY and CDR2 SMNVEV come from the germline V gene (reference sequence). The CDR3 loop reads CASISTETYEQYF. CDR3 sequence (DNA): TGTGCCAGCATCTCAACCGAAACCTACGAGCAGTACTTC.

The chain combines TRBV18 with TRBJ2-3; D not certain. Germline V gene data show CDR1 as KGHSH and CDR2 as LQKENI. The length of the CDR3 is 13 residues. The V end lost 2 bases, the J end lost 2 bases, and 5 bases lay between the germline ends. As DNA, the CDR3 is TGTGCCAGCTCACCAGACACCACAGATACGCAGTATTTT. It is translated as CASSPDTTDTQYF.

Comments on this clonotype: A much larger clone sits a single nucleotide away, making a read error possible. The chain joins TRBV6-5 to TRBJ1-1; 7 positions match TRBD1. This CDR3 is 13 amino acids long. Looked up from germline, CDR1 is MNHEY and CDR2 is SVGAGI. CDR3 amino acids: CASRYDRATETFF. The CDR3 region has the DNA TGTGCCAGCAGGTATGACAGGGCTACTGAAACTTTCTTT.

This clonotype is termed medium-sized (0.01 to 0.1%). The V and J genes are TRBV10-3 and TRBJ2-3, with D possibly being TRBD1 (5 bases). Germline-derived CDR1 and CDR2 are ENHRY and SYGVKD. V was shortened by 6 bases and J by 2 bases, with 15 bases between the two germline ends. The CDR3 has 15 amino acids. As DNA, the CDR3 is TGTGCCATCAGGGGCACAGGTCTCAACACAGATACGCAGTATTTT. Translation: CAIRGTGLNTDTQYF.

To note about this clonotype: A read error may explain this, as a much larger clone is one base away. The chain couples TRBV20-1 to TRBJ2-7; perhaps D is TRBD1 or TRBD2 (6 bases each). Germline V gene sequence: CDR1 DFQATT, CDR2 SNEGSKA (reference sequence). This CDR3 spans 12 amino acids. CDR3 DNA sequence: TGCTGTGCTCGTAAGGGGGGCCACGAGCAGTACTTC. Residues: CCARKGGHEQYF.

The rearrangement joins TRBV5-5 to TRBJ1-4; D is perhaps TRBD1 (6 bases). This CDR3 comprises 14 residues. The germline gives CDR1 SGHKS, CDR2 YYEKEE (reference sequence). V was clipped by 1 base and J by 6 bases, with 10 bases between them. CDR3 region: CASSLTGFDEKLFF. The CDR3 DNA follows: TGTGCCAGCAGCTTGACAGGGTTCGATGAAAAACTGTTTTTT.

This clonotype was observed a handful of times. V and J are TRBV5-1 and TRBJ2-2; perhaps D is TRBD1 or TRBD2 (5 bases each). Trimming pared 0 bases from V and 9 bases from J, leaving 12 bases between. The CDR3 is 14 amino acids. Germline V lookup: CDR1 SGHRS, CDR2 YFSETQ. The CDR3 spells CASSLDSGRRELFF. For the CDR3, the DNA is TGCGCCAGCAGCTTGGATTCGGGGCGGAGGGAGCTGTTTTTT.

As for this clonotype: Just one base apart from a much larger clone, this may be a read error. The V gene is TRBV20-1, the J gene TRBJ1-3; 7 nucleotides align to TRBD1. V trimming: 7 bases; J trimming: 0 bases; junction bases outside the gene matches: 9. The CDR3 is made up of 15 amino acids. Per the germline V gene, CDR1 is DFQATT and CDR2 is SNEGSKA (reference sequence). CDR3 region: CSVPSGQHSGNTIYF. DNA for the CDR3: TGCAGTGTTCCCTCGGGACAGCACTCTGGAAACACCATATATTTT.

The chain has TRBV20-1 and TRBJ2-5, with 10 bases lining up with TRBD2. Trimming removed 0 bases from V and 4 bases from J; junction bases left unmatched: 14. This CDR3 spans 18 amino acids. The germline V gene has CDR1 DFQATT and CDR2 SNEGSKA (reference sequence). DNA of the CDR3: TGCAGTGCTAGAGAACCAGCGGGAGGGCATTCGATCGGAGAGACCCAGTACTTC. Translating it yields CSAREPAGGHSIGETQYF.

Points on this clonotype: A much bigger clone sits one base away, suggesting this may be a read error. The chain has TRBV27 and TRBJ2-5; TRBD1 matches at 7 bases. From germline, CDR1 is MNHEY and CDR2 SMNVEV (reference sequence). The CDR3 runs 15 residues. The trim removed 7 bases at V and 3 bases at J, leaving 11 bases unmatched. CDR3 sequence (DNA): TGTGCCAGCACCTATCCCCGAACAGGGGAAGAGACCCAGTACTTC. Translated: CASTYPRTGEETQYF.

The gene calls are TRBV29-1 and TRBJ2-3, with 13 bases aligning to TRBD2. Germline values: CDR1 SQVTM, CDR2 ANQGSEA. Trimming removed 7 bases from V and 4 bases from J; junction bases left unmatched: 11. The CDR3 totals 16 residues. The CDR3 nucleotides are TGCAGCGCCCGAGGACTAGCGGGAGTCGGGGCAGATACGCAGTATTTT. Residues: CSARGLAGVGADTQYF.

This clonotype was counted a few times. This chain connects TRBV5-1 to TRBJ2-3, with TRBD1 matching 7 bases. The CDR3 has 14 amino acids. Germline trimming cut 6 bases from V and 6 bases from J; bases unmatched to any gene: 10. The germline CDR1 and CDR2 sequences are SGHRS and YFSETQ. The CDR3 sequence is CASNPQGPVDTQYF. DNA of the CDR3: TGCGCCAGCAATCCACAGGGGCCAGTGGATACGCAGTATTTT.

In regard to this clonotype: One end of the junction is discordant with germline, which a read error may explain. The gene calls are TRBV20-1 and TRBJ1-3; tentatively, D is TRBD1 (6 bases). Germline V gene data show CDR1 as DFQATT and CDR2 as SNEGSKA (reference sequence). The CDR3 runs 15 residues. CDR3 region: CSDRDGGRSGNTIYF. In DNA, the CDR3 is TGCAGTGATAGAGACGGGGGCCGATCTGGAAACACCATATATTTT.

Concerning this clonotype: One end of the junction fails to match germline, which may point to a read error. J is TRBJ1-2 and V is TRBV3-1; D is undetermined. CDR3 length: 12 amino acids. CDR1 is LGHDT and CDR2 is YNNKEL in the germline V gene (reference sequence). The CDR3 here is CTSSQGLYDYTF. CDR3 DNA sequence: TGTACCAGCAGCCAAGGGCTCTATGACTACACCTTC.

The DNA of the CDR3 is TGTGCCATCAGTCGGGGGACTGGGACCTACAATGAGCAGTTCTTC. This translates into CAISRGTGTYNEQFF. This chain uses TRBV10-3 with TRBJ2-1, with a tentative D call TRBD2 (6 bases). From germline, CDR1 is ENHRY and CDR2 SYGVKD. Trimming shortened V by 5 bases and J by 2 bases, and 13 bases separated the two germline ends. The CDR3 has 15 residues.

This clonotype has only a few counts. The gene calls are TRBV5-4 and TRBJ1-6, with D possibly TRBD1 on 6 matching bases. V dropped 0 bases and J dropped 0 bases, with 13 bases sitting between them. Germline values: CDR1 SGHNT, CDR2 YYREEE (reference sequence). The CDR3 is 18 residues long. CDR3 sequence reads: CASSLVLRGSSYNSPLHF. The CDR3 DNA is TGTGCCAGCAGCTTGGTGCTAAGGGGGAGCTCCTATAATTCACCCCTCCACTTT.

At least ten counts were recorded for this clonotype. The CDR3 region is CASSSGTGFYEQYF. In DNA form, the CDR3 reads TGTGCCAGCAGTTCCGGGACAGGGTTTTACGAGCAGTACTTC. This rearrangement joins TRBV6-1 to TRBJ2-7; 9 bases are shared with TRBD1. The CDR3 runs 14 residues. Germline CDR1 reads MNHNS; CDR2 reads SASEGT. V dropped 5 bases and J dropped 4; count of bases not matched to a gene: 6.

This clonotype was observed at least ten times. This sequence joins TRBV4-1 and TRBJ2-3, with TRBD2 as a possible D gene (6 bases). V was pared by 0 bases and J by 1 base, with 11 bases between. This CDR3 has 16 amino acids. The germline CDR1 and CDR2 sequences are MGHRA and YSYEKL. CDR3 nucleotide sequence: TGCGCCAGCAGCCAAGATTGGGGGACTCGCACAGATACGCAGTATTTT. Its translation: CASSQDWGTRTDTQYF.